The 23 T cell receptor beta chains reported below all come from one sample, sequenced in a study of shared T cell receptors in the human thymus. The protocol was immunoSEQ multiplex PCR, while the TCRdb copy is restricted to in-frame clones and leaves out a portion. The sample has 550,000 to 800,000 clones; 70% to 90% are singletons. These same records also appear under a second study, on human thymus T cells.

Material for sequencing was thymocytes. The receptors come from a girl younger than two with a congenital heart defect.

The chain has TRBV5-1 and TRBJ1-5; D is unclear. The CDR3 covers 14 residues. V shed 0 bases and J shed 2 bases, with 6 bases lying between them. Looked up from germline, CDR1 is SGHRS and CDR2 is YFSETQ. In nucleotides, the CDR3 is TGCGCCAGCAGCTTGGGAGTAGGCAATCAGCCCCAGCATTTT. This sequence encodes CASSLGVGNQPQHF.

This sequence joins TRBV7-9 and TRBJ2-5; TRBD2 aligns across 9 bases. The J segment lost 2 bases and the V segment lost 2 bases, leaving 15 bases of the junction unmatched. From germline, CDR1 is SEHNR and CDR2 FQNEAQ (reference sequence). The CDR3 is 19 residues long. The CDR3 DNA follows: TGTGCCAGCAGCTTATCAGCAGCGGGGGGCCCGGGAACTCAAGAGACCCAGTACTTC. Protein sequence: CASSLSAAGGPGTQETQYF.

The gene calls are TRBV7-8 and TRBJ1-2; 10 bases line up with TRBD1. The V gene end was trimmed by 3 bases and the J gene end by 3 bases; junction bases not matched to a gene: 1. This CDR3 has 14 residues. CDR1 and CDR2 (germline): SGHVS, FQNEAQ. The CDR3 loop reads CASSFGTGDYGYTF. CDR3 bases: TGTGCCAGCAGCTTCGGGACAGGGGACTATGGCTACACCTTC.

V is TRBV9 and J is TRBJ2-1; D call uncertain. V was pared by 0 bases and J by 0 bases, with 7 bases between. The CDR3 is 15 residues long. Looked up from germline, CDR1 is SGDLS and CDR2 is YYNGEE. For the CDR3, the DNA is TGTGCCAGCAGCGTAGACTCCCTCTCCTACAATGAGCAGTTCTTC. Its protein product is CASSVDSLSYNEQFF.

This chain uses TRBV6-6 with TRBJ1-4; no clear D. Looked up from germline, CDR1 is MNHNY and CDR2 is SVGAGI (reference sequence). The CDR3 loop spans 16 amino acids. The V gene lost 2 bases and the J gene lost 0 bases, with 10 bases spanning the gap. CDR3 in amino acids: CASSYAYSSTNEKLFF. The CDR3 DNA reads TGTGCCAGCAGTTACGCGTACAGTTCAACTAATGAAAAACTGTTTTTT.

The chain recombines TRBV7-9 with TRBJ1-2; D gene uncertain. The CDR3 totals 15 residues. Trimming removed 5 bases from V and 8 bases from J, with 21 bases in between. CDR1 is SEHNR, CDR2 FQNEAQ, per germline (reference sequence). CDR3 sequence (DNA): TGTGCCAGCAGCCTGCGGTCAAAACAACGATCGGGCTACACCTTC. Protein product: CASSLRSKQRSGYTF.

The chain links TRBV27 to TRBJ1-1; D ambiguous. The V gene's germline CDR1 is MNHEY and CDR2 SMNVEV (reference sequence). Trimming took 6 bases from V and 1 from J, leaving 9 bases between them. The CDR3 totals 13 residues. CDR3: CASRTVQNTEAFF. The DNA of the CDR3 is TGTGCCAGCAGGACTGTCCAGAACACTGAAGCTTTCTTT.

The chain carries TRBV28 and TRBJ1-1, with unresolved D. Trimming stripped 0 bases from V and 3 bases from J, with 8 bases between. Germline-derived CDR1 and CDR2 are MDHEN and SYDVKM. This CDR3 is built from 14 residues. Here the CDR3 reads CASSLWEGYTEAFF. The DNA of the CDR3 is TGTGCCAGCAGTTTATGGGAGGGATACACTGAAGCTTTCTTT.

To note about this clone: This sample also contains other DNA sequences that code for the same CDR3. Here the CDR3 DNA reads TGCGCCAGCAGCTTTGACAGGGGCACTGAAGCTTTCTTT. As protein: CASSFDRGTEAFF. The chain uses TRBV5-1 and TRBJ1-1; 8 positions agree with TRBD1. Per the germline V gene, CDR1 is SGHRS and CDR2 is YFSETQ. After removal of 2 bases from V and 4 bases from J, the junction contained 1 base not matched to a gene. This CDR3 contains 13 residues.

V is TRBV25-1 and J is TRBJ1-1; possible D gene TRBD1, 5 bases. This CDR3 has 17 residues. Germline V CDR1 and CDR2: MGHDK, SYGVNS. Trimming left V 3 bases short and J 1 base short, with 18 bases between. This CDR3 is CASSDPVSGAKNTEAFF. The CDR3 DNA reads as TGTGCCAGCAGTGATCCGGTCAGCGGGGCCAAGAACACTGAAGCTTTCTTT.

Regarding this clone: Different DNA sequences within this sample yield the same CDR3. The chain has TRBV18 and TRBJ1-2; D is ambiguous. The V end lost 3 bases, the J end lost 2 bases, and 7 bases lay between the germline ends. This CDR3 region has 13 residues. Germline V lookup: CDR1 KGHSH, CDR2 LQKENI. For the CDR3, the DNA is TGTGCCAGCTCACCTCAGGAAAACTATGGCTACACCTTC. It translates to CASSPQENYGYTF.

This clone was counted between two and nine times. The chain couples TRBV27 to TRBJ1-3; D not certain. This CDR3 comprises 15 residues. Germline CDR1 is MNHEY and CDR2 is SMNVEV (reference sequence). The V gene lost 4 bases and the J gene lost 0 bases, with 10 bases spanning the gap. Here the CDR3 reads CASSSAAPSGNTIYF. Written as DNA, the CDR3 is TGTGCCAGCAGTTCCGCGGCGCCCTCTGGAAACACCATATATTTT.

The chain carries TRBV29-1 and TRBJ1-1; maybe TRBD1 (5 bases). Germline V lookup: CDR1 SQVTM, CDR2 ANQGSEA. The CDR3 has 12 amino acids. With 4 bases removed from V and 1 base from J, the gap between germline ends came to 7 bases. The CDR3 coding sequence is TGCAGCGTTGCAGACAGGAACACTGAAGCTTTCTTT. Amino acid sequence: CSVADRNTEAFF. The variable domain in full, with the rest retrieved from reference TRBV29-1 and TRBJ1-1, is SAVISQKPSRDICQRGTSLTIQCQVDSQVTMMFWYRQQPGQSLTLIATANQGSEATYESGFVIDKFPISRPNLTFSTLTVSNMSPEDSSIYLCSVADRNTEAFFGQGTRLTVV.

This clone appeared a few times. In DNA form, the CDR3 reads TGTGCCAGCAGCACCCGACTAGCGGGCAGCACAGATACGCAGTATTTT. Its translation is CASSTRLAGSTDTQYF. The J gene is TRBJ2-3, the V gene TRBV9; the match to TRBD2 covers 10 bases. The junction had 5 bases not matched to a gene; V was cut back by 4 bases and J by 0 bases. The germline CDR1 and CDR2 sequences are SGDLS and YYNGEE. CDR3 length: 16 residues.

The chain combines TRBV7-4 with TRBJ1-6; TRBD1 matches 9 bases. Germline CDR1 is SGHVT and CDR2 is SQSDAQ. Trimming took 4 bases from V and 10 from J; bases not matched to a gene: 14. This CDR3 is 17 amino acids long. CDR3 region: CASSSEPGQGSRSPLHF. In nucleotides, the CDR3 is TGTGCCAGCAGCTCAGAACCGGGACAGGGAAGTAGGTCACCCCTCCACTTT.

V is TRBV29-1 and J is TRBJ2-3; TRBD2 is a possible D gene (7 bases). The CDR3 extends over 14 amino acids. Germline CDR1 is SQVTM and CDR2 is ANQGSEA. CDR3 sequence (DNA): TGCAGAGTTCGGGGGGCGCGGGTCACAGATACGCAGTATTTT. This sequence encodes CRVRGARVTDTQYF.

V is TRBV6-6 and J is TRBJ1-5, with D unclear. Germline V gene data show CDR1 as MNHNY and CDR2 as SVGAGI (reference sequence). The V gene lost 0 bases and the J gene lost 3 bases, with 12 bases spanning the gap. The length of the CDR3 is 16 residues. DNA for the CDR3: TGTGCCAGCAGTTACTCGTATCCCTACCCCAATCAGCCCCAGCATTTT. Its translation: CASSYSYPYPNQPQHF.

The CDR3 sequence is CASSVASGPQWAEKLFF. As DNA, the CDR3 is TGTGCCAGCAGCGTAGCTAGCGGCCCCCAGTGGGCTGAAAAACTGTTTTTT. V is TRBV9 and J is TRBJ1-4; no clear D. CDR3 size: 17 residues. Trimming took off 0 bases at V and 7 bases at J, with 19 bases between the two ends. CDR1 and CDR2 (germline): SGDLS, YYNGEE. The complete variable domain, with remaining parts taken from reference TRBV9 and TRBJ1-4, reads DSGVTQTPKHLITATGQRVTLRCSPRSGDLSVYWYQQSLDQGLQFLIQYYNGEERAKGNILERFSAQQFPDLHSELNLSSLELGDSALYFCASSVASGPQWAEKLFFGSGTQLSVL.

The chain couples TRBV5-6 to TRBJ1-1, with D possibly being TRBD1 (6 bases). CDR1 is SGHDT and CDR2 is YYEEEE in the germline V gene. V lost 1 base and J lost 3, with 19 bases in between. There are 17 residues in the CDR3. CDR3 loop: CASSLPLCRGCDTEAFF. The CDR3 nucleotides read TGTGCCAGCAGCTTGCCCCTCTGCAGGGGATGCGACACTGAAGCTTTCTTT.

This clone was observed a handful of times. The genes are TRBV21-1 and TRBJ2-5; the table's D call, TRBD1, was not checked against the DNA. TRBV21-1 is a recognized pseudogene. This CDR3 is built from 14 residues. CDR3 sequence reads: CASSRGRVKETQYF. DNA for the CDR3: TGTGCCAGCAGCAGAGGCAGGGTAAAAGAGACCCAGTACTTC.

CDR3 sequence: CASKGPRDSPLHF. CDR3 bases: TGTGCCAGTAAGGGGCCAAGGGATTCACCCCTCCACTTT. J is TRBJ1-6 and V is TRBV19; D might be TRBD1 (5 bases). Trimming cost V 7 bases and J 8 bases, with 12 bases left between them. This CDR3 comprises 13 residues. CDR1 is LNHDA, CDR2 SQIVND, per germline (reference sequence).

The V and J genes are TRBV14 and TRBJ1-6; D unclear. Looked up from germline, CDR1 is SGHDN and CDR2 is FVKESK. The CDR3 has 13 amino acids. The V end lost 4 bases, the J end lost 10 bases, and 11 bases lay between the germline ends. Written as DNA, the CDR3 is TGTGCCAGCAGCCGGTCTCCGGGGTCACCCCTCCACTTT. Protein product: CASSRSPGSPLHF.

The chain recombines TRBV28 with TRBJ1-1; 8 nucleotides match TRBD1. From germline, CDR1 is MDHEN and CDR2 SYDVKM. The CDR3 runs 15 residues. The trim removed 5 bases at V and 6 bases at J, leaving 11 bases unmatched. This chain's CDR3 is CASSASTGVSSEAFF. Written as DNA, the CDR3 is TGTGCCAGCAGTGCCTCGACAGGGGTTAGTTCTGAAGCTTTCTTT. The full variable domain, rest sourced from reference TRBV28 and TRBJ1-1, is DVKVTQSSRYLVKRTGEKVFLECVQDMDHENMFWYRQDPGLGLRLIYFSYDVKMKEKGDIPEGYSVSREKKERFSLILESASTNQTSMYLCASSASTGVSSEAFFGQGTRLTVV.